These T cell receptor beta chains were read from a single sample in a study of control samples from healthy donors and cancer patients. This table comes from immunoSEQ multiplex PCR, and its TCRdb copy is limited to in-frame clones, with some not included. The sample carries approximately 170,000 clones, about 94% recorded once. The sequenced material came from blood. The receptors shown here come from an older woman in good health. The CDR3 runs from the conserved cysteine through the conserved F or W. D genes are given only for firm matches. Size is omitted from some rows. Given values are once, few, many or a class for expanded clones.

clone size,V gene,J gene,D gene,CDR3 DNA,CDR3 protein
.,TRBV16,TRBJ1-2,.,TGTGCCAGCAGCCCAGACACGGGGACTAACTATGGCTACACCTTC,CASSPDTGTNYGYTF
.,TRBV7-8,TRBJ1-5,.,TGTGCCAGCAGCTTAAATGGAGGGCCCCAGCATTTT,CASSLNGGPQHF
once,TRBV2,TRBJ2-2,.,TGTGCCAGCAAAGCGAGTGGGGGGAGTACCGGGGAGCTGTTTTTT,CASKASGGSTGELFF
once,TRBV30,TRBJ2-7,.,TGTGCCTGGAGCCGGCAGGGGATGCGCGAGCAGTACTTC,CAWSRQGMREQYF
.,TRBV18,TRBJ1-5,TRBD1,TGTGCCAGCTCACCAAGCAGGGGACAGGGCGGTCAGCCCCAGCATTTT,CASSPSRGQGGQPQHF
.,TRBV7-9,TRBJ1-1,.,TGTGCCAGCAGCTCAGGTATTAGTCAGACGTTGAACACTGAAGCTTTCTTT,CASSSGISQTLNTEAFF
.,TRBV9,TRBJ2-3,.,TGTGCCAGCAGCGCAGGGGACGGCACAGATACGCAGTATTTT,CASSAGDGTDTQYF
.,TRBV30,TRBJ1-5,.,TGTGCCTGGAGAATGGGGGTCGCTCAGCCCCAGCATTTT,CAWRMGVAQPQHF
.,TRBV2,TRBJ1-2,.,TGTGCCAGTTTAGACAGGCAGCCTGCGGACTATGGCTACACCTTC,CASLDRQPADYGYTF
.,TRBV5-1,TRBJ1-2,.,TGCGCCAGCAGCCCCAACCCTCTACAGGGACCCACTGCGGCTAACTATGGCTACACCTTC,CASSPNPLQGPTAANYGYTF
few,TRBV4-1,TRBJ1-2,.,TGCGCCAGCAGCCAGGACAGATATAACTATGGCTACACCTTC,CASSQDRYNYGYTF
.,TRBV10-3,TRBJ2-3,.,TGTGCCAGCGGACGGGGGGCTAGCACAGATACGCAGTATTTT,CASGRGASTDTQYF
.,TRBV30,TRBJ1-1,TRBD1,TGTGCCTGGTGCTCCACAGGGGTGAACACTGAAGCTTTCTTT,CAWCSTGVNTEAFF
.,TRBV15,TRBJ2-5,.,TGTGCCACCAGCAGAGATGTGGGGGAGACCCAGTACTTC,CATSRDVGETQYF
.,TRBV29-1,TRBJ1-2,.,TGCAGCGTTGAAGGTCGGTGGTATGGCTACACCTTC,CSVEGRWYGYTF
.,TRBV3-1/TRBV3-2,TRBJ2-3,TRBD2,TGTGCCAGCAGCCAAGATCCAAGCGGGGGGCCCGCTGGTACGCAGTATTTT,CASSQDPSGGPAGTQYF
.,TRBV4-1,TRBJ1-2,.,TGCGCCAGCAGCCAAGTAGGGGAGGGTGGCTACACCTTC,CASSQVGEGGYTF
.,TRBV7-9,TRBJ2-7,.,TGTGCCAGCAGCTTACGGCAGGGCAACTCCTACGAGCAGTACTTC,CASSLRQGNSYEQYF
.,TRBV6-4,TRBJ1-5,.,TGTGCCAGCAGTGCAATGGACGGTCAGCCCCAGCATTTT,CASSAMDGQPQHF
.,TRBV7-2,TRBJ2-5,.,TGTGCCAGCAGAGAGATATCATCACAAGAGACCCAGTACTTC,CASREISSQETQYF
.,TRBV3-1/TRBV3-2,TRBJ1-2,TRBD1,TGTGCCAGCAGCACCGCAGGGGGCACGGTACGTGGCTACACCTTC,CASSTAGGTVRGYTF
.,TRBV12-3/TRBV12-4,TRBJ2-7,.,TGTGCCAGCAGTTCCCGGGCGACCTACGAGCAGTACTTC,CASSSRATYEQYF